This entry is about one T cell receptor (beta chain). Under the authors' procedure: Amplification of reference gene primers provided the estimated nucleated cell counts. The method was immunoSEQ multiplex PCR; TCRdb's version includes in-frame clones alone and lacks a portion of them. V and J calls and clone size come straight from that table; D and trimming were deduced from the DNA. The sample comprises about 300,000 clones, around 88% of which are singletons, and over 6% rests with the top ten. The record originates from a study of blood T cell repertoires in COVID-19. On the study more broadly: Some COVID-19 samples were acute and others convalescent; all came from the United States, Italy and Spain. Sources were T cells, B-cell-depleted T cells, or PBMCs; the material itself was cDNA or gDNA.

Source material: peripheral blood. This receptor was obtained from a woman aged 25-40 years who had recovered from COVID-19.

The chain's CDR3 is CASRIQGEEQFF. The CDR3 nucleotides read TGCGCCAGCAGGATACAGGGGGAAGAGCAGTTCTTC. The chain carries TRBV5-1 and TRBJ2-1; the match to TRBD1 covers 8 bases. J lost 10 bases, V lost 5 bases, and 5 bases had no gene match. CDR1 is SGHRS and CDR2 is YFSETQ in the germline V gene. The CDR3 is made up of 12 amino acids.